These 29 T cell receptor beta chains originate from one sample sequenced in a study of Ad26.COV2.S vaccination and SARS-CoV-2 variants. Treatment here: 15 to 20 received Ad26.COV2.S at low or high dose, single or two shots; 5 received placebo; per-sample allocation not given. Vaccine and placebo recipients were sampled on day 63 after the first injection. Assay: immunoSEQ multiplex PCR; the TCRdb copy retains only in-frame clones and omits some. The repertoire consists of about 380,000 clones, with 83% occurring once and the leading ten covering more than 7%. The sequencing here drew on peripheral blood, taken in a trial of Ad26.COV2.S vaccine versus placebo. These receptors were collected from a person aged 18-65 years who received the Ad26.COV2.S COVID-19 vaccine or a placebo.

Turning to this clone: Germline and junction disagree at one end, which may indicate a read error. The J gene is TRBJ1-1, the V gene TRBV5-1; D call uncertain. Germline CDR1 reads SGHRS; CDR2 reads YFSETQ. This CDR3 region has 15 residues. CDR3: CASSLILGSDTEAFF. In nucleotides, the CDR3 is TGTGCCAGCAGCCTCATATTAGGTTCGGACACTGAAGCTTTCTTT.

This chain joins TRBV2 and TRBJ2-5, with a weak D call TRBD1 (5 bases). The CDR3 runs to 14 residues. Germline V lookup: CDR1 SNHLY, CDR2 FYNNEI. Trimming left V 7 bases short and J 5 bases short, with 17 bases between. The DNA for the CDR3 is TGTGCCAGCACAGAGAGTAAGGGGCGGGAGACCCAGTACTTC. Translation gives CASTESKGRETQYF.

In its sample, this clone was seen a few times. This chain uses TRBV7-6 with TRBJ2-1; D perhaps matches TRBD2 (5 bases). The V end lost 4 bases, the J end lost 6 bases, and 16 bases lay between the germline ends. CDR1 is SGHVS and CDR2 is FNYEAQ in the germline V gene. The CDR3 contains 15 residues. Here the CDR3 reads CASSSSDSLGNEQFF. The CDR3 nucleotides are TGTGCCAGCAGCTCCTCGGACTCGTTGGGCAATGAGCAGTTCTTC.

This clone was counted a single time. This rearrangement joins TRBV10-3 to TRBJ2-3; D is unclear. The CDR3 loop spans 16 amino acids. With 0 bases removed from V and 2 bases from J, the gap between germline ends came to 12 bases. Germline loops: CDR1 ENHRY, CDR2 SYGVKD. CDR3 amino acids: CAISESSAISTDTQYF. In DNA, the CDR3 is TGTGCCATCAGTGAGTCGTCAGCCATATCCACAGATACGCAGTATTTT.

The rearrangement joins TRBV5-6 to TRBJ2-7, with 10 positions matching TRBD2. There are 15 residues in the CDR3. Germline CDR1 and CDR2: SGHDT and YYEEEE. With 2 bases clipped from V and 3 bases from J, the junction kept 5 bases outside the gene matches. CDR3 protein: CASSLRLAGYYEQYF. The CDR3 DNA sequence: TGTGCCAGCAGCTTAAGACTAGCGGGTTACTACGAGCAGTACTTC.

With respect to this clone: The junction differs from germline at one of its ends, possibly a read error. This sample includes further DNA sequences coding for the same CDR3. The chain is built from TRBV9 and TRBJ1-2, with TRBD1 matching over 10 bases. Germline CDR1 SGDLS, CDR2 YYNGEE. The CDR3 contains 14 residues. The CDR3 nucleotides are TGTGCCAGCAGCCCGGGACAGGGGAACTACGGCTACACCTTC. Translation gives CASSPGQGNYGYTF.

This sequence joins TRBV20-1 and TRBJ1-2, with 7 bases lining up with TRBD1. The CDR3 contains 11 residues. Germline V gene sequence: CDR1 DFQATT, CDR2 SNEGSKA (reference sequence). The J segment lost 8 bases and the V segment lost 8 bases, leaving 8 bases of the junction unmatched. The CDR3: CSHPTGRGYTF. The DNA of the CDR3 is TGCAGTCACCCGACAGGGAGAGGCTACACCTTC.

The chain couples TRBV12-3 or TRBV12-4 to TRBJ2-5; D gene uncertain. V was shortened by 2 bases and J by 5 bases, with 6 bases between the two germline ends. The CDR3 totals 12 residues. CDR3: CASSLRRETQYF. In nucleotides, the CDR3 is TGTGCCAGCAGTTTAAGAAGGGAGACCCAGTACTTC.

In DNA form, the CDR3 reads TGTGCCAGCAGCCAGGGGCGGTACGAGCAGTACTTC. It is translated as CASSQGRYEQYF. The gene calls are TRBV3-1 (or the pseudogene TRBV3-2) and TRBJ2-7, with a possible D match to TRBD1 (5 bases). Germline-derived CDR1 and CDR2 are LGHDT and YNNKEL (reference sequence). This CDR3 is built from 12 residues. V was trimmed by 3 bases and J by 4 bases, leaving 7 bases between them.

This chain joins TRBV15 and TRBJ1-4; tentatively, D is TRBD1 (6 bases). Looked up from germline, CDR1 is LNHNV and CDR2 is YYDKDF (reference sequence). Trimming cost V 8 bases and J 5 bases, with 15 bases left between them. CDR3 length equals 14 residues. The CDR3 nucleotides are TGTGCCACCGGGGGGGGCAGCCTGAATGAAAAACTGTTTTTT. Translated, it gives CATGGGSLNEKLFF.

The chain combines TRBV11-3 with TRBJ1-1; tentative D call: TRBD1 (5 bases). Trimming left V 5 bases short and J 3 bases short, with 10 bases between. The CDR3 loop spans 13 amino acids. Germline assignment: CDR1 SGHNT and CDR2 YENEEA. CDR3 sequence: CASSQGGYTEAFF. CDR3 bases: TGTGCCAGCAGCCAGGGTGGGTACACTGAAGCTTTCTTT.

The chain joins TRBV19 to TRBJ2-7; D perhaps matches TRBD2 (5 bases). Germline lookup yields CDR1 LNHDA and CDR2 SQIVND (reference sequence). V lost 0 bases and J lost 3, with 9 bases in between. The CDR3 runs 14 residues. CDR3 DNA: TGTGCCAGTAGTATAGATGGGGAGTACTACGAGCAGTACTTC. As protein: CASSIDGEYYEQYF.

The rearrangement links TRBV10-1 to TRBJ2-3, with 9 bases that match TRBD1. V shed 3 bases, J shed 0 bases, and the junction held 1 base outside the gene matches. Germline V CDR1 and CDR2: WNHNN, SYGVQD (reference sequence). CDR3 length equals 15 residues. The CDR3 spells CASSDGTGSTDTQYF. As DNA, the CDR3 is TGCGCCAGCAGTGACGGGACAGGGAGCACAGATACGCAGTATTTT.

The chain is built from TRBV7-2 and TRBJ2-5; D is ambiguous. Trimming stripped 5 bases from V and 4 bases from J, with 8 bases between. CDR1 is SGHTA and CDR2 is FQGNSA in the germline V gene. This CDR3 has 12 residues. CDR3 sequence: CASSRNRETQYF. CDR3 coding DNA: TGTGCCAGCAGCCGAAACCGAGAGACCCAGTACTTC.

The chain employs TRBV5-1 and TRBJ2-1; a possible D gene is TRBD1 (5 bases). The V gene lost 0 bases and the J gene lost 7 bases, with 11 bases spanning the gap. The CDR3 contains 14 residues. CDR1 and CDR2 (germline): SGHRS, YFSETQ. CDR3 DNA: TGCGCCAGCAGCTTGGCGCAGGGTTATAATGAGCAGTTCTTC. Protein product: CASSLAQGYNEQFF.

This chain uses TRBV7-9 with TRBJ1-1, with D perhaps matching TRBD1 (6 bases). The V and J ends lost 11 bases and 5 bases respectively, with 15 bases between them. The CDR3 has 12 residues. Germline assignment: CDR1 SEHNR and CDR2 FQNEAQ (reference sequence). The CDR3 DNA follows: TGTGCCGGGTCGCAAGGGGGAACTGAAGCTTTCTTT. Residues: CAGSQGGTEAFF.

The rearrangement joins TRBV4-2 to TRBJ2-3; D may match TRBD1 or TRBD2 (6 bases each). Trimming removed 2 bases from V and 4 bases from J, with 16 bases in between. The CDR3 is 16 amino acids. Germline values: CDR1 LGHNA, CDR2 YNFKEQ. The CDR3 sequence is CASSQQKGGPPDTQYF. The DNA of the CDR3 is TGTGCCAGCAGCCAACAGAAGGGGGGCCCGCCAGATACGCAGTATTTT.

This clone showed up just once. This chain joins TRBV9 and TRBJ2-6, with 10 bases lining up with TRBD1. In germline, CDR1 is SGDLS, CDR2 YYNGEE. The CDR3 contains 17 residues. Trimming removed 0 bases from V and 8 bases from J; junction bases left unmatched: 8. CDR3 amino acids: CASSVAPAGQGTNVLTF. DNA for the CDR3: TGTGCCAGCAGCGTAGCGCCTGCGGGACAGGGGACCAACGTCCTGACTTTC.

This CDR3 reads CASIQGPGTADTQYF. CDR3 in DNA: TGTGCCAGCATTCAGGGACCCGGGACCGCAGATACGCAGTATTTT. V usage is TRBV7-2 and J usage is TRBJ2-3, with D possibly called TRBD1 or TRBD2 (5 bases each). V was clipped by 7 bases and J by 4 bases, with 18 bases between them. Germline values: CDR1 SGHTA, CDR2 FQGNSA. This CDR3 is 15 amino acids long.

The chain carries TRBV9 and TRBJ2-5, with a weak D call TRBD1 (6 bases). The CDR3 length is 15 residues. V gave up 3 bases and J gave up 7 bases, with 19 bases separating them. Germline V gene sequence: CDR1 SGDLS, CDR2 YYNGEE. In nucleotides, the CDR3 is TGTGCCAGCAGCGCCTCTCTCCAGGGGTCGGTGACCCAGTACTTC. Protein product: CASSASLQGSVTQYF.

This clone was detected only a few times. CDR3 nucleotide sequence: TGTGCCAGCAGGCGCCGGGACAGTAGTAATTCACCCCTCCACTTT. It translates to CASRRRDSSNSPLHF. The rearrangement links TRBV28 to TRBJ1-6; 7 nucleotides match TRBD1. Trimming at V came to 6 bases and at J to 6 bases, leaving 8 bases not matched to a gene. The V gene's germline CDR1 is MDHEN and CDR2 SYDVKM. The CDR3 has 15 amino acids.

The chain uses TRBV7-3 and TRBJ1-1, with a weak D call TRBD1 (5 bases). The CDR3 is 15 residues long. Germline V gene data show CDR1 as SGHTA and CDR2 as FQGTGA. V dropped 5 bases and J dropped 4 bases, with 17 bases sitting between them. In DNA, the CDR3 is TGTGCCAGCAGCCTCGCGGACACGTCGGGCACTGAAGCTTTCTTT. Translating gives CASSLADTSGTEAFF.

The chain carries TRBV5-1 and TRBJ2-7; 8 bases line up with TRBD1. Looked up from germline, CDR1 is SGHRS and CDR2 is YFSETQ. V was pared by 7 bases and J by 7 bases, with 13 bases of the junction left unmatched. The CDR3 length is 14 residues. The CDR3, as DNA: TGCGCCAGCTCACCGGGACAGGCGACGGGGGAGCAGTACTTC. This encodes CASSPGQATGEQYF.

The J gene is TRBJ2-7, the V gene TRBV6-5; D possibly corresponds to TRBD1 (6 bases). Germline loops: CDR1 MNHEY, CDR2 SVGAGI. Trimming took off 6 bases at V and 4 bases at J, with 16 bases between the two ends. CDR3 length: 14 residues. DNA for the CDR3: TGTGCCAGCAGCCAGACAGGCTCCAGGTACGAGCAGTACTTC. Translation gives CASSQTGSRYEQYF.

This clone has more than one count but fewer than ten. J is TRBJ2-7 and V is TRBV7-2; possible D gene TRBD2, 7 bases. CDR3 length: 16 amino acids. Germline values: CDR1 SGHTA, CDR2 FQGNSA. V shed 0 bases and J shed 2 bases, with 14 bases lying between them. CDR3 sequence: CASSLAGAGAAYEQYF. The DNA of the CDR3 is TGTGCCAGCAGCTTAGCCGGGGCGGGGGCCGCCTACGAGCAGTACTTC. The full variable domain, rest sourced from reference TRBV7-2 and TRBJ2-7, is GAGVSQSPSNKVTEKGKDVELRCDPISGHTALYWYRQSLGQGLEFLIYFQGNSAPDKSGLPSDRFSAERTGGSVSTLTIQRTQQEDSAVYLCASSLAGAGAAYEQYFGPGTRLTVT.

V is TRBV7-3 and J is TRBJ2-1, with a possible D match to TRBD2 (6 bases). The CDR3 length is 13 residues. From germline, CDR1 is SGHTA and CDR2 FQGTGA. V lost 3 bases and J 6 bases, leaving 9 bases between the germline ends. Here the CDR3 reads CASSFGLLNEQFF. DNA for the CDR3: TGTGCCAGCAGCTTTGGACTACTCAATGAGCAGTTCTTC.

This chain links TRBV6-4 with TRBJ1-4; tentative D call: TRBD1 (6 bases). This CDR3 comprises 14 residues. CDR1 MRHNA and CDR2 SNTAGT come from the germline V gene. Trimming removed 8 bases at V and 8 bases at J, with 18 bases between. The CDR3: CASLDRRIGEKLFF. CDR3 nucleotide sequence: TGTGCCAGCCTCGACAGGAGAATCGGGGAAAAACTGTTTTTT.

The genes are TRBV5-1 and TRBJ2-5; the D is unclear. The V end lost 2 bases, the J end lost 1 base, and 18 bases lay between the germline ends. The germline V gene has CDR1 SGHRS and CDR2 YFSETQ. There are 17 residues in the CDR3. In DNA form, the CDR3 reads TGCGCCAGCAGCTTACAACCCTCTGGGCCCCTCCAAGAGACCCAGTACTTC. Its translation is CASSLQPSGPLQETQYF.

The rearrangement links TRBV6-2 or TRBV6-3 to TRBJ1-6; D remains unclear. Between the trimmed V and J ends, which lost 2 bases and 11 bases, there was a span of 13 bases. Germline values: CDR1 MNHEY, CDR2 SVGEGT. The CDR3 is 14 residues long. This CDR3 is CASSYRTPKAPLHF. For the CDR3, the DNA is TGTGCCAGCAGTTACCGGACCCCGAAGGCACCCCTCCACTTT.